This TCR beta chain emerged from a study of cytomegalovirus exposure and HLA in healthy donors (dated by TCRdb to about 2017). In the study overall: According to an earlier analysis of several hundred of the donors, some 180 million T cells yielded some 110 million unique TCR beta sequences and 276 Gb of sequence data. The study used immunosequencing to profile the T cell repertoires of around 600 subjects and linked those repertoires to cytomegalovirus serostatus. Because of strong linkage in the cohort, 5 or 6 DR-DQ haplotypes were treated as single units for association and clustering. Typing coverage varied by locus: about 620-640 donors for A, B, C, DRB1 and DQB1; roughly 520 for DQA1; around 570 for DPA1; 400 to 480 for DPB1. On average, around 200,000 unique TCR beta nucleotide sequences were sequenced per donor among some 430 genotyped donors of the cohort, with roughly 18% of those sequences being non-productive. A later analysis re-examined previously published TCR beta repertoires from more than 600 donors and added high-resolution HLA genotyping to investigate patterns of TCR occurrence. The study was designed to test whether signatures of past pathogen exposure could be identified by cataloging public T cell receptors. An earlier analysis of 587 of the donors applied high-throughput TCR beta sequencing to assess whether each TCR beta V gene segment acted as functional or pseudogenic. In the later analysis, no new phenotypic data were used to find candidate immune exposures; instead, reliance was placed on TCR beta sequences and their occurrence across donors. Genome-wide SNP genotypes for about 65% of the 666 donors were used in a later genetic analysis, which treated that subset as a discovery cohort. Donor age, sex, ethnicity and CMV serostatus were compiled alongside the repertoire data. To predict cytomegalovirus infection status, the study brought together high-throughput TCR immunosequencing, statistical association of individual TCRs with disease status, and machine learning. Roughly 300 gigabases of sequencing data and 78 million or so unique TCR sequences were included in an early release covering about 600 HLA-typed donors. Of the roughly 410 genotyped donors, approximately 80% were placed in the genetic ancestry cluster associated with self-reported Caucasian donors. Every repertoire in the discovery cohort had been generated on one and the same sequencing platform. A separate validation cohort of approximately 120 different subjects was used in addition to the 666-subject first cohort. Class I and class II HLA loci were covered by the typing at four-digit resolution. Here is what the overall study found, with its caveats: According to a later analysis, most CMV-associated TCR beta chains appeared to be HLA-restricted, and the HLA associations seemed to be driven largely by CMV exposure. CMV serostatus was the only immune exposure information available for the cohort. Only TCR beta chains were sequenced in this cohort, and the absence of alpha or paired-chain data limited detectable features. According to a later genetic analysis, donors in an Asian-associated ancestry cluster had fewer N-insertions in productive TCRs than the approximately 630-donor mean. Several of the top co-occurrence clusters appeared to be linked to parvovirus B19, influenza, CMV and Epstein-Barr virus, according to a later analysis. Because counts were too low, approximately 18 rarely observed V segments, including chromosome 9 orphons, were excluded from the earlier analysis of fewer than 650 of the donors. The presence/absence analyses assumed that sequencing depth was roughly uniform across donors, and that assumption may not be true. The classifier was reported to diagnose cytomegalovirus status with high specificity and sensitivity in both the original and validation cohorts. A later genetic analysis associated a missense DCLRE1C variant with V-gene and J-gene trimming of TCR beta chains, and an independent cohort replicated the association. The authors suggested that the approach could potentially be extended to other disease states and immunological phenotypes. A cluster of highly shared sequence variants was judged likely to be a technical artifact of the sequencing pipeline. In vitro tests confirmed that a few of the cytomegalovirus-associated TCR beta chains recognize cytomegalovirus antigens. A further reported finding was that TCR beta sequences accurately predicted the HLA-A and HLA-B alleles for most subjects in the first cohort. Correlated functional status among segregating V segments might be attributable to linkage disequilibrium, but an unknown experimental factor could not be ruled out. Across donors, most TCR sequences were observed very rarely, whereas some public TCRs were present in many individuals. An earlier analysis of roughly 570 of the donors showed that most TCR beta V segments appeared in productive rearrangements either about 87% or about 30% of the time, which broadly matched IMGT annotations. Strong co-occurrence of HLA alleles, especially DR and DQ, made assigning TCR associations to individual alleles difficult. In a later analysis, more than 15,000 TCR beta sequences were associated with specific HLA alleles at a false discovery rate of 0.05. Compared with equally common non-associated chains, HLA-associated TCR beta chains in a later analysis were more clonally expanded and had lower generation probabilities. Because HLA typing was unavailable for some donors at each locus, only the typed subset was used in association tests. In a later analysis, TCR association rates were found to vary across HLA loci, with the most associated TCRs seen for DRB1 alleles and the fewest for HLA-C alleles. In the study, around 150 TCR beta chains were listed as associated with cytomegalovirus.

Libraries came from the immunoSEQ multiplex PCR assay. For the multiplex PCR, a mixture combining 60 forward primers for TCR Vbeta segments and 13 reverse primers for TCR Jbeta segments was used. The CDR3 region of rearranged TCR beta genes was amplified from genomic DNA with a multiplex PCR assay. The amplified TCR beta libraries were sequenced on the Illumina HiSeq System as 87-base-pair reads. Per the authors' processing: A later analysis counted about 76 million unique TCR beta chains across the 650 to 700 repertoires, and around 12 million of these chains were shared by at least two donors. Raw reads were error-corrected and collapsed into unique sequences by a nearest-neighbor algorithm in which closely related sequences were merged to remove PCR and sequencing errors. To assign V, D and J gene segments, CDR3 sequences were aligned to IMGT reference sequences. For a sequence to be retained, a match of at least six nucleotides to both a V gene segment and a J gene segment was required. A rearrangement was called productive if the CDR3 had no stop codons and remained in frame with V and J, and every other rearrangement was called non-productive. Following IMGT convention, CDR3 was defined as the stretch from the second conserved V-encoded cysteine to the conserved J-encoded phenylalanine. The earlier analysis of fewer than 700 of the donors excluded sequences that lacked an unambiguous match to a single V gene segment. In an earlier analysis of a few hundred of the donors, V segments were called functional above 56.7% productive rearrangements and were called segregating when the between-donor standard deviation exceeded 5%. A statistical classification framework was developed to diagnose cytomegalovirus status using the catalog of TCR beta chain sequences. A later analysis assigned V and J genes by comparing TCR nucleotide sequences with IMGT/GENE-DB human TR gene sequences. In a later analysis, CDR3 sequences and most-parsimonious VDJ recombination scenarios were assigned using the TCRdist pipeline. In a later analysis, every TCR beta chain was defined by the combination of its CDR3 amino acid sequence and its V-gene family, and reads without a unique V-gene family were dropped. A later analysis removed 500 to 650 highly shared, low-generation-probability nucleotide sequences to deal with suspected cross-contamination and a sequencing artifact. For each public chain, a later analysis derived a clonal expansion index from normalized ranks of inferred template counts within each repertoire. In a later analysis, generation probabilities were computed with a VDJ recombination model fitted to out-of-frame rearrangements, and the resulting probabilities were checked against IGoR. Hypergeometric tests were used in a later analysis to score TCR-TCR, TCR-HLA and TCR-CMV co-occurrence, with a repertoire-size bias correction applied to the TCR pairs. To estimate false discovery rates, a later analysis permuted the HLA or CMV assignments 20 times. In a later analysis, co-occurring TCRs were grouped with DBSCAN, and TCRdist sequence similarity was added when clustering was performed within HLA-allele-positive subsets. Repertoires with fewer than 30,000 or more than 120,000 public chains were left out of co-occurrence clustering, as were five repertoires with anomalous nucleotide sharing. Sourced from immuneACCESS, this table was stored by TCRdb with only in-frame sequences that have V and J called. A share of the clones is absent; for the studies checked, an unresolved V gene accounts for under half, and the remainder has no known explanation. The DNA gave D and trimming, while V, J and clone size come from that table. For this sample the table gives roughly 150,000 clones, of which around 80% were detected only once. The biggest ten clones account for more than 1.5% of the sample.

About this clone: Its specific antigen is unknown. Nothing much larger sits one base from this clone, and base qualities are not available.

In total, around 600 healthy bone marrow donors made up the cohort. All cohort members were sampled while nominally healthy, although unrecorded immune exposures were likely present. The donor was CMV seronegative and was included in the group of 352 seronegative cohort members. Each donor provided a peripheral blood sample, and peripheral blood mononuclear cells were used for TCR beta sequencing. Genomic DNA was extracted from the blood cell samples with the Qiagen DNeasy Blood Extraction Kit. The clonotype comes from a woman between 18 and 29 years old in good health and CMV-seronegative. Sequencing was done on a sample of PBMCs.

The CDR3 reads as follows: CASRLSSRDTQYF. The bases are TGTGCCAGCAGGTTAAGCTCGCGGGATACGCAGTATTTT. The receptor chain draws on TRBV2 and TRBJ2-3, with the D gene uncertain. CDR1 SNHLY and CDR2 FYNNEI are derived from the germline V gene. Including cysteine and phenylalanine, the CDR3 has 13 amino acids. This entry keeps only the CDR3 DNA: 39 bases, framed from base 1. V is pared back by 6 bases and J by 6 bases, with 13 bases lying between the germline termini.